The clone carrying this TCR beta chain showed up just a few times. Trimming at V came to 5 bases and at J to 1 base, leaving 5 bases not matched to a gene. The CDR3 runs 16 residues. The germline V gene has CDR1 LGHDT and CDR2 YNNKEL (reference sequence). The data were obtained in a study of blood T cells in healthy people across ages. Primers used in a second PCR of about 6 to 11 cycles were a sample-barcoded 5' primer and a J-beta primer mix. TCRdb reanalysed the 5' RACE reads using MiXCR and keeps one entry per CDR3 protein. The data hold approximately 900,000 distinct CDR3 sequences, with almost 30% observed a single time. The same data also contributed to another study, on T cells of mothers and their children.

This chain joins TRBV3-1 and TRBJ2-1; 10 nucleotides match TRBD2. The sequence came from a woman aged 35 to 49 in good health. What was sequenced was blood. The CDR3 nucleotides are TGTGCCAGCAGCGAGAGGACTAGCGGATCCTACAATGAGCAGTTCTTC. This sequence encodes CASSERTSGSYNEQFF.